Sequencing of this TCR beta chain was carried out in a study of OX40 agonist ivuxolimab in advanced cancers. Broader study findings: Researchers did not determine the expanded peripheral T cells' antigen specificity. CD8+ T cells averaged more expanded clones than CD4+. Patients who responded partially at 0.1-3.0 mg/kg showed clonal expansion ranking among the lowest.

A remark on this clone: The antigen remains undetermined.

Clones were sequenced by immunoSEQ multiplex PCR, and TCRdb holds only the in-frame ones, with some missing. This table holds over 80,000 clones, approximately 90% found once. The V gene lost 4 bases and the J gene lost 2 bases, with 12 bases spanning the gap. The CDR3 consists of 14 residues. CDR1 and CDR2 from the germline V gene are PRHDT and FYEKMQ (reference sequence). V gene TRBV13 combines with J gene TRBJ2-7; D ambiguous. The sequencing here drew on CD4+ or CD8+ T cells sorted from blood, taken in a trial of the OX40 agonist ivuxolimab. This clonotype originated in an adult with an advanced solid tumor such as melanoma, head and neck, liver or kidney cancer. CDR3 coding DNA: TGTGCCAGCAGCTGGCTGGTCATTCCCTACGAGCAGTACTTC. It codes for CASSWLVIPYEQYF.